The 9 T cell receptor beta chains given below trace back to one sample, sequenced in a study of lymphopenia after photon versus proton radiotherapy. Sequenced by immunoSEQ multiplex PCR; TCRdb stores in-frame clones only, minus some. The sample lists 40,000 to 55,000 clones, roughly nine tenths seen once, with more than 15% in the top ten. Specimen: peripheral blood, collected from a patient treated with photon-based radiotherapy. Every receptor here comes from a woman aged 40-49 years with cholangiocarcinoma.

The chain joins TRBV11-2 to TRBJ2-5; the match to TRBD2 covers 9 bases. V lost 8 bases, J lost 2 bases, and 9 bases stayed unmatched. CDR1 is SGHAT, CDR2 FQNNGV, per germline. The CDR3 loop spans 15 amino acids. DNA of the CDR3: TGTGCCAGCCAGGGGGTAGCGGGAGTACAAGAGACCCAGTACTTC. Residues: CASQGVAGVQETQYF. Full variable domain (missing parts from reference TRBV11-2 and TRBJ2-5): EAGVAQSPRYKIIEKRQSVAFWCNPISGHATLYWYQQILGQGPKLLIQFQNNGVVDDSQLPKDRFSAERLKGVDSTLKIQPAKLEDSAVYLCASQGVAGVQETQYFGPGTRLLVL.

This rearrangement joins TRBV19 to TRBJ2-3; TRBD1 matches at 10 bases. J lost 2 bases, V lost 2 bases, and 10 bases had no gene match. The CDR3 runs to 18 residues. Germline V CDR1 and CDR2: LNHDA, SQIVND (reference sequence). The CDR3 here is CASSIPRDRGGITDTQYF. DNA for the CDR3: TGTGCCAGTAGTATACCCCGGGACAGGGGCGGTATCACAGATACGCAGTATTTT.

This chain joins TRBV28 and TRBJ1-5; D is unresolved. V lost 6 bases to trimming and J lost 0 bases, with 12 bases between them. Germline CDR1 is MDHEN and CDR2 is SYDVKM. The CDR3 is made up of 15 amino acids. CDR3 sequence: CASRVADYSNQPQHF. CDR3 nucleotides: TGTGCCAGCAGGGTGGCAGATTATAGCAATCAGCCCCAGCATTTT.

V usage is TRBV5-1 and J usage is TRBJ1-2; no clear D. The CDR3 totals 13 residues. The germline V and J ends were trimmed by 4 bases and 8 bases, with 15 bases remaining between them. Per the germline V gene, CDR1 is SGHRS and CDR2 is YFSETQ. CDR3 in amino acids: CASSVGSFWGYTF. The CDR3 DNA is TGCGCCAGCAGCGTCGGGTCCTTTTGGGGCTACACCTTC.

CDR3 DNA sequence: TGTGCCAGCAGCTCTAGGGGTAGACCGGGGGAGACCCAGTACTTC. Translating it yields CASSSRGRPGETQYF. The V gene is TRBV5-6, the J gene TRBJ2-5, with D perhaps being TRBD1 or TRBD2 (5 bases each). This CDR3 region has 15 residues. The V end lost 3 bases, the J end lost 5 bases, and 17 bases lay between the germline ends. CDR1 is SGHDT and CDR2 is YYEEEE in the germline V gene.

V is TRBV27 and J is TRBJ2-2; TRBD1 matches at 10 bases. Germline loops: CDR1 MNHEY, CDR2 SMNVEV (reference sequence). The CDR3 is 16 amino acids. The V and J ends lost 6 bases and 3 bases, in that order; junction bases with no gene match: 7. The CDR3 region is CASRSRDRGYTGELFF. The DNA of the CDR3 is TGTGCCAGCAGGAGCCGGGACAGGGGTTACACCGGGGAGCTGTTTTTT.

The chain uses TRBV18 and TRBJ2-5, with TRBD1 matching over 10 bases. CDR3 length: 16 amino acids. Germline values: CDR1 KGHSH, CDR2 LQKENI. After removal of 3 bases from V and 3 bases from J, the junction contained 7 bases not matched to a gene. CDR3 sequence: CASSPRLGQGKETQYF. CDR3 sequence (DNA): TGTGCCAGCTCACCTCGGCTGGGACAGGGGAAAGAGACCCAGTACTTC.

Regarding this clone: The junction departs from the called germline gene at one end, perhaps through a read error. V and J are TRBV10-3 and TRBJ1-2; TRBD1 matches at 7 bases. Germline assignment: CDR1 ENHRY and CDR2 SYGVKD. The length of the CDR3 is 15 residues. Here the CDR3 reads CASSIQGTTNYGYTF. The CDR3 DNA sequence: TGTGCCAGCAGTATACAGGGGACCACTAACTATGGCTACACCTTC.

In this sample, this clone turned up a few times. The chain couples TRBV5-8 to TRBJ1-6, with unresolved D. This CDR3 is 11 amino acids long. V was clipped by 2 bases and J by 17 bases, with 11 bases between them. The germline CDR1 and CDR2 sequences are SGHTS and YDEGEE. CDR3 DNA: TGTGCCAGCAGCTTAGCAGGTGGTTTCCACTTT. Its translation is CASSLAGGFHF.